This T cell receptor (beta chain) was obtained from a study of T cells in narcolepsy. Study details: Donors had narcolepsy type 1 or type 2, or were healthy controls.

Germline V lookup: CDR1 LGHNA, CDR2 YNFKEQ. V was shortened by 0 bases and J by 1 base, with 0 bases between the two germline ends. The CDR3 contains 12 residues. Produced via immunoSEQ multiplex PCR; TCRdb's table is partial and in-frame only. This sample has nearly 1,500 clones; around 42% occur once, and the top ten carry 15% to 20%. Study-level points and caveats: Autoreactive clonotypes reportedly recurred in blood of same and different patients, not controls.

To note about this clone: Its antigen is unidentified. Being one base from a much bigger clone, this may be a read error.

The J gene is TRBJ2-5, the V gene TRBV4-2; D remains unclear. The source material was cultured CD8+ T cells from cerebrospinal fluid. The TCR comes from a human donor with narcolepsy. CDR3 nucleotides: TGTGCCAGCAGCCAAGACCAAGAGACCCAGTACTTC. Protein: CASSQDQETQYF.